These T cell receptor beta chains were read from a single sample in a study of CD8 T cells in Susac syndrome. TCRdb used MiXCR to reprocess the immunoSEQ multiplex PCR reads, holding one entry per CDR3 protein. Among under 200,000 distinct CDR3 sequences listed, about 95% were seen once. The sample was CD4+ T cells from PBMCs. The receptors stem from a human donor in good health. Both conserved end residues are part of each CDR3. A D gene is named only where the DNA matches it firmly. A row's size may be missing; if present it is once, few, many or a size class.

abundance | len | j_gene | d_gene | v_gene | CDR3aa | CDR3nt
- | 12 | TRBJ2-1 | - | TRBV10-1 | CASPPGNNEQFF | TGCGCCAGCCCACCAGGGAACAATGAGCAGTTCTTC
- | 15 | TRBJ1-2 | - | TRBV6-5 | CASSPGQGFRLGYTF | TGTGCCAGCAGCCCCGGCCAAGGGTTCCGCTTAGGCTACACCTTC
- | 16 | TRBJ2-1 | TRBD2 | TRBV28 | CASNSPTSGFYNEQFF | TGTGCCAGCAATTCCCCTACTAGCGGTTTTTACAATGAGCAGTTCTTC
- | 15 | TRBJ2-2 | - | TRBV12-3/TRBV12-4 | CASSYGGGIAGELFF | TGTGCCAGCAGTTACGGAGGGGGTATTGCCGGGGAGCTGTTTTTT
- | 13 | TRBJ2-1 | - | TRBV20-1 | CSARDQSGSEQFF | TGCAGTGCTAGAGATCAGTCGGGGAGTGAGCAGTTCTTC
- | 15 | TRBJ2-2 | TRBD2 | TRBV20-1 | CSAQSGGRDTGELFF | TGCAGTGCCCAATCCGGCGGGAGAGACACCGGGGAGCTGTTTTTT
- | 13 | TRBJ1-5 | - | TRBV12-3/TRBV12-4 | CASSLTTDQPQHF | TGTGCCAGCAGTCTAACGACAGATCAGCCCCAGCATTTT
- | 13 | TRBJ1-1 | - | TRBV4-3 | CASSQEWNTEAFF | TGCGCCAGCAGCCAAGAATGGAACACTGAAGCTTTCTTT
- | 13 | TRBJ2-7 | - | TRBV25-1 | CASSARGLYEQYF | TGTGCCAGCAGTGCCCGTGGCCTCTACGAGCAGTACTTC
- | 14 | TRBJ2-1 | - | TRBV10-3 | CAIIRTTSYNEQFF | TGTGCCATCATCCGGACGACGTCATACAATGAGCAGTTCTTC
- | 14 | TRBJ1-2 | - | TRBV9 | CASSAAGEAYGYTF | TGTGCCAGCAGCGCGGCCGGGGAGGCCTATGGCTACACCTTC
- | 13 | TRBJ2-5 | TRBD2 | TRBV9 | CASSVRGGETQYF | TGTGCCAGCAGCGTCCGGGGGGGAGAGACCCAGTACTTC
- | 14 | TRBJ2-3 | - | TRBV27 | CASSRVTSTDTQYF | TGTGCCAGCAGTCGAGTGACTAGCACAGATACGCAGTATTTT
- | 13 | TRBJ2-1 | - | TRBV20-1 | CSIGGPTYNEQFF | TGCAGCATAGGGGGGCCTACCTACAATGAGCAGTTCTTC
- | 14 | TRBJ2-3 | - | TRBV20-1 | CSARWDSRTDTQYF | TGCAGTGCTAGATGGGACTCGCGCACAGATACGCAGTATTTT
- | 13 | TRBJ2-1 | TRBD2 | TRBV5-1 | CASRETSGRSQFF | TGCGCCAGCAGAGAGACTAGCGGCCGCTCCCAGTTCTTC
- | 14 | TRBJ2-1 | - | TRBV5-1 | CASASGASYNEQFF | TGCGCCAGCGCCTCTGGGGCATCCTACAATGAGCAGTTCTTC
once | 13 | TRBJ2-5 | - | TRBV19 | CASREDSQETQYF | TGTGCCAGTAGGGAGGACAGCCAAGAGACCCAGTACTTC
- | 14 | TRBJ2-5 | TRBD2 | TRBV7-8 | CASNRAGDQETQYF | TGTGCCAGCAACCGAGCGGGGGATCAAGAGACCCAGTACTTC
- | 14 | TRBJ2-1 | TRBD1 | TRBV5-4 | CASSWGQGYNEQFF | TGTGCCAGCAGCTGGGGACAGGGCTACAATGAGCAGTTCTTC
- | 14 | TRBJ1-5 | - | TRBV10-3 | CAISQTGTNQPQHF | TGTGCCATCAGCCAAACAGGGACCAATCAGCCCCAGCATTTT
- | 13 | TRBJ1-1 | TRBD1 | TRBV29-1 | CSAGQGVFTEAFF | TGCAGCGCGGGACAGGGGGTCTTCACTGAAGCTTTCTTT
- | 12 | TRBJ2-7 | - | TRBV29-1 | CSVLGRYYEQYF | TGCAGCGTTCTCGGCAGATACTACGAGCAGTACTTC
- | 15 | TRBJ2-1 | - | TRBV12-3/TRBV12-4 | CASSPTHPSYNEQFF | TGTGCCAGCAGTCCAACACACCCCTCCTACAATGAGCAGTTCTTC
- | 12 | TRBJ2-6 | - | TRBV3-1 | CATSPAANVLTF | TGTGCCACCTCACCGGCGGCCAACGTCCTGACTTTC
- | 16 | TRBJ2-3 | TRBD2 | TRBV2 | CASSGRLAERTDTQYF | TGTGCCAGCAGTGGACGACTAGCGGAGCGCACAGATACGCAGTATTTT
- | 16 | TRBJ2-3 | TRBD2 | TRBV7-9 | CASSILAGGRTDTQYF | TGTGCCAGCAGCATCCTAGCGGGGGGGCGAACAGATACGCAGTATTTT
few | 14 | TRBJ2-3 | - | TRBV7-2 | CASSLGLATDTQYF | TGTGCCAGCAGTTTGGGGCTAGCGACAGATACGCAGTATTTT
- | 15 | TRBJ1-4 | - | TRBV20-1 | CSASGLGGAREKLFF | TGCAGTGCGAGCGGGCTTGGGGGGGCGCGTGAAAAACTGTTTTTT
- | 17 | TRBJ1-5 | TRBD1 | TRBV19 | CASSIRSQGAGDQPQHF | TGTGCCAGTAGTATCCGATCCCAGGGGGCCGGGGATCAGCCCCAGCATTTT
- | 11 | TRBJ2-3 | - | TRBV29-1 | CSVGRDDTQYF | TGCAGCGTTGGGAGGGATGATACGCAGTATTTT
- | 15 | TRBJ1-1 | - | TRBV19 | CASSPGAGANTEAFF | TGTGCCAGTAGTCCAGGGGCCGGGGCGAACACTGAAGCTTTCTTT
once | 16 | TRBJ2-1 | TRBD2 | TRBV19 | CASSLSAGGTYNEQFF | TGTGCCAGTAGTCTTTCTGCGGGAGGAACCTACAATGAGCAGTTCTTC